The 27 T cell receptor beta chains in this list originate from one sample, sequenced in a study of T cell changes during pregnancy in multiple sclerosis. Method: immunoSEQ multiplex PCR; TCRdb's copy keeps in-frame clones and lacks some. The sample yields tens of thousands of clones, roughly 91% seen once. The source was peripheral blood, collected in the third trimester of pregnancy. The receptors were gathered from a female donor in good health, enrolled as a control in a pregnancy study.

This rearrangement joins TRBV2 to TRBJ2-1; 8 nucleotides agree with TRBD1. Trimming took 7 bases from V and 7 from J; bases not matched to a gene: 9. Germline CDR1 is SNHLY and CDR2 is FYNNEI. There are 14 residues in the CDR3. This CDR3 reads CASTTDRVMNEQFF. In DNA form, the CDR3 reads TGTGCCAGCACCACGGACAGGGTGATGAATGAGCAGTTCTTC. The complete variable domain, with remaining parts taken from reference TRBV2 and TRBJ2-1, reads EPEVTQTPSHQVTQMGQEVILRCVPISNHLYFYWYRQILGQKVEFLVSFYNNEISEKSEIFDDQFSVERPDGSNFTLKIRSTKLEDSAMYFCASTTDRVMNEQFFGPGTRLTVL.

This clone has only a few counts. The chain combines TRBV5-1 with TRBJ1-3; 7 bases match TRBD1. The CDR3 runs 15 residues. The germline V gene has CDR1 SGHRS and CDR2 YFSETQ. V shed 7 bases and J 4 bases; nucleotides not matched to a gene: 11. CDR3: CASFAGEDRGNTIYF. CDR3 nucleotides: TGCGCCAGCTTCGCAGGGGAGGACAGGGGAAACACCATATATTTT.

The V gene is TRBV9, the J gene TRBJ2-7; 7 bases line up with TRBD1. J gave up 4 bases and V 2 bases, and 6 bases lay outside the gene matches. The CDR3 runs to 14 residues. The germline V gene has CDR1 SGDLS and CDR2 YYNGEE. In DNA form, the CDR3 reads TGTGCCAGCAGCGTGACCGGACAGGCATACGAGCAGTACTTC. This translates into CASSVTGQAYEQYF. Supplemented by reference TRBV9 and TRBJ2-7, the full variable domain reads DSGVTQTPKHLITATGQRVTLRCSPRSGDLSVYWYQQSLDQGLQFLIQYYNGEERAKGNILERFSAQQFPDLHSELNLSSLELGDSALYFCASSVTGQAYEQYFGPGTRLTVT.

The chain links TRBV15 to TRBJ1-1; D not resolved. The CDR3 consists of 14 residues. The ends were cut back, 8 bases at V and 0 bases at J, with 13 bases in the middle. Germline CDR1 LNHNV, CDR2 YYDKDF (reference sequence). The CDR3 loop reads CATEAFPMNTEAFF. The DNA of the CDR3 is TGTGCCACCGAAGCTTTTCCCATGAACACTGAAGCTTTCTTT.

This clone was recorded only once. The chain combines TRBV7-9 with TRBJ1-3; D might be TRBD1 (5 bases). From germline, CDR1 is SEHNR and CDR2 FQNEAQ (reference sequence). The length of the CDR3 is 15 residues. The germline V and J ends were trimmed by 5 bases and 1 base, with 12 bases remaining between them. The CDR3 reads CASSLTVASGNTIYF. The CDR3 DNA sequence: TGTGCCAGCAGCCTGACAGTTGCATCTGGAAACACCATATATTTT. Full variable domain (remainder filled in from reference TRBV7-9 and TRBJ1-3): DTGVSQNPRHKITKRGQNVTFRCDPISEHNRLYWYRQTLGQGPEFLTYFQNEAQLEKSRLLSDRFSAERPKGSFSTLEIQRTEQGDSAMYLCASSLTVASGNTIYFGEGSWLTVV.

This sequence joins TRBV4-2 and TRBJ2-3; TRBD2 matches at 10 bases. CDR3 length equals 16 residues. J gave up 5 bases and V 4 bases, and 9 bases lay outside the gene matches. CDR1 is LGHNA, CDR2 YNFKEQ, per germline. The CDR3, as DNA: TGTGCCAGCAGCCCCCCAGCGGGGGGGCTTTTAGATACGCAGTATTTT. It specifies CASSPPAGGLLDTQYF.

The rearrangement links TRBV5-5 to TRBJ1-2, with 11 positions matching TRBD1. The CDR3 runs to 17 residues. V was pared by 4 bases and J by 4 bases, with 12 bases of the junction left unmatched. Per the germline V gene, CDR1 is SGHKS and CDR2 is YYEKEE (reference sequence). CDR3 bases: TGTGCCAGCAGCCCGTCGGACAGGGGGCTGAGGGGCTATGGCTACACCTTC. Protein product: CASSPSDRGLRGYGYTF.

The chain links TRBV28 to TRBJ2-7, with 10 bases matching TRBD1. Germline-derived CDR1 and CDR2 are MDHEN and SYDVKM. The ends lost 5 bases at V and 5 bases at J; junction bases unmatched: 6. The CDR3 loop spans 14 amino acids. CDR3 loop: CASSPTGGADEQYF. The CDR3, as DNA: TGTGCCAGCAGTCCGACAGGGGGCGCGGACGAGCAGTACTTC.

This sequence joins TRBV7-9 and TRBJ1-1, with D perhaps TRBD1 (5 bases). Germline assignment: CDR1 SEHNR and CDR2 FQNEAQ (reference sequence). The CDR3 runs to 14 residues. Between the trimmed V and J ends, which lost 5 bases and 3 bases, there was a span of 13 bases. For the CDR3, the DNA is TGTGCCAGCAGCCCTGCGGGGGTGGACACTGAAGCTTTCTTT. This encodes CASSPAGVDTEAFF.

The genes are TRBV5-6 and TRBJ2-1, with D maybe TRBD2 (7 bases). V was cut by 3 bases and J by 7 bases, with 14 bases left in between. This CDR3 spans 14 amino acids. The germline CDR1 and CDR2 sequences are SGHDT and YYEEEE. The CDR3 region is CASSSGGWVNEQFF. The CDR3 region has the DNA TGTGCCAGCAGCTCGGGGGGCTGGGTTAATGAGCAGTTCTTC.

This rearrangement joins TRBV30 to TRBJ2-7; 8 bases agree with TRBD1. The germline gives CDR1 GTSNPN, CDR2 SVGIG (reference sequence). The CDR3 length is 12 residues. The junction had 4 bases not matched to a gene; V was cut back by 4 bases and J by 5 bases. CDR3 residues: CAWKDRANEQYF. Here the CDR3 DNA reads TGTGCCTGGAAGGACAGGGCCAACGAGCAGTACTTC.

The V and J genes are TRBV6-5 and TRBJ1-1; no definite D call. The CDR3 runs 15 residues. V gave up 0 bases and J gave up 0 bases, with 8 bases separating them. Germline V gene lookup returns CDR1 MNHEY and CDR2 SVGAGI. Written as DNA, the CDR3 is TGTGCCAGCAGTTACTCCGCAGTCTTGAACACTGAAGCTTTCTTT. Its translation is CASSYSAVLNTEAFF.

This clone has just one count. This chain connects TRBV11-1 to TRBJ2-1; perhaps TRBD2 as D (5 bases). V was trimmed by 0 bases and J by 6 bases, leaving 15 bases between them. Germline values: CDR1 SGHAT, CDR2 FQDESV (reference sequence). CDR3 length equals 16 residues. The CDR3 DNA is TGTGCCAGCAGCTTAGCCCAGGCGGGTGTGGGCAATGAGCAGTTCTTC. Its translation: CASSLAQAGVGNEQFF.

This chain links TRBV6-1 with TRBJ2-4; TRBD2 is a possible D gene (6 bases). V was cut by 6 bases and J by 9 bases, with 9 bases left in between. CDR1 is MNHNS, CDR2 SASEGT, per germline. The CDR3 has 11 residues. CDR3 DNA: TGTGCCAGCAGCATCGGGGGCATTCAGTACTTC. This sequence encodes CASSIGGIQYF.

This chain uses TRBV7-2 with TRBJ1-2; 9 positions match TRBD1. Germline trimming cut 7 bases from V and 6 bases from J; bases unmatched to any gene: 12. CDR3 length: 15 amino acids. Germline V gene sequence: CDR1 SGHTA, CDR2 FQGNSA. The chain's CDR3 is CASTAGTGIWDGYTF. In nucleotides, the CDR3 is TGTGCCAGCACCGCCGGGACAGGGATCTGGGATGGCTACACCTTC.

The chain couples TRBV27 to TRBJ2-7; 7 positions match TRBD1. CDR1 is MNHEY, CDR2 SMNVEV, per germline (reference sequence). V shed 5 bases and J 2 bases; nucleotides not matched to a gene: 3. This CDR3 is built from 13 residues. CDR3 DNA sequence: TGTGCCAGCAGTCCCGGGACAGCCTACGAGCAGTACTTC. This codes for CASSPGTAYEQYF.

The chain has TRBV7-9 and TRBJ2-7, with 7 nucleotides matching TRBD1. The germline CDR1 and CDR2 sequences are SEHNR and FQNEAQ (reference sequence). This CDR3 is 14 amino acids long. Trimming at V came to 4 bases and at J to 0 bases, leaving 3 bases not matched to a gene. CDR3 residues: CASSYRGPSYEQYF. CDR3 nucleotide sequence: TGTGCCAGCAGCTACAGGGGACCCTCCTACGAGCAGTACTTC.

The table lists this clone with a few counts. The chain recombines TRBV7-9 with TRBJ1-1; D unclear. The CDR3 totals 13 residues. The germline V gene encodes CDR1 SEHNR and CDR2 FQNEAQ (reference sequence). Trimming pared 3 bases from V and 1 base from J, leaving 6 bases between. Here the CDR3 reads CASSLSGNTEAFF. Here the CDR3 DNA reads TGTGCCAGCAGCTTGTCGGGGAACACTGAAGCTTTCTTT.

The chain is built from TRBV9 and TRBJ1-2; 9 nucleotides match TRBD1. The CDR3 loop spans 16 amino acids. Germline loops: CDR1 SGDLS, CDR2 YYNGEE. Losses at the gene ends were 4 bases for V and 8 bases for J; bases not matched to a gene: 15. The CDR3 DNA sequence: TGTGCCAGCAGCCCCCTCTTCGGACAGGGGTCGGGGGGCTACACCTTC. Translated, it gives CASSPLFGQGSGGYTF.

Only one count was recorded for this clone. The genes are TRBV19 and TRBJ1-5, with D perhaps TRBD1 (5 bases). The length of the CDR3 is 14 residues. Germline V gives CDR1 LNHDA, CDR2 SQIVND (reference sequence). Between the trimmed V and J ends, which lost 6 bases and 11 bases, there was a span of 20 bases. CDR3 sequence: CASRGRGRLMAQHF. The CDR3 bases are TGTGCCAGTAGAGGGAGGGGACGCCTGATGGCCCAGCATTTT.

CDR3 sequence (DNA): TGTGCCAGCAGGATAACAGGGAGGGGTACCTACGAGCAGTACTTC. Amino acid sequence: CASRITGRGTYEQYF. The chain couples TRBV6-1 to TRBJ2-7; TRBD2 is a possible D gene (7 bases). V was pared by 6 bases and J by 2 bases, with 17 bases between. The germline CDR1 and CDR2 sequences are MNHNS and SASEGT. This CDR3 comprises 15 residues.

The chain combines TRBV11-2 with TRBJ1-1, with 8 positions matching TRBD1. Germline CDR1 is SGHAT and CDR2 is FQNNGV. J gave up 7 bases and V 1 base, and 2 bases lay outside the gene matches. The CDR3 length is 13 residues. In DNA form, the CDR3 reads TGTGCCAGCAGCTTAGGACAGGGGATTGAAGCTTTCTTT. Translated, it gives CASSLGQGIEAFF.

The rearrangement links TRBV25-1 to TRBJ1-5; 7 positions match TRBD1. The ends lost 8 bases at V and 3 bases at J; junction bases unmatched: 7. The V gene's germline CDR1 is MGHDK and CDR2 SYGVNS. The CDR3 has 14 amino acids. The CDR3 spells CASGGQTFNQPQHF. The DNA of the CDR3 is TGTGCCAGCGGGGGACAGACCTTCAATCAGCCCCAGCATTTT.

V and J are TRBV6-5 and TRBJ2-2; D is possibly TRBD2 (6 bases). The length of the CDR3 is 16 residues. In germline, CDR1 is MNHEY, CDR2 SVGAGI. V dropped 2 bases and J dropped 2 bases, with 12 bases sitting between them. In DNA, the CDR3 is TGTGCCAGCAGTTACGCCGGGAGCCCTAACACCGGGGAGCTGTTTTTT. Amino acids: CASSYAGSPNTGELFF.

This clone was seen once. CDR3 sequence reads: CASSFLGGPSEQFF. DNA of the CDR3: TGTGCCAGCAGTTTTCTGGGAGGGCCTTCCGAGCAGTTCTTC. The gene calls are TRBV27 and TRBJ2-1; 7 bases match TRBD2. J was trimmed by 10 bases and V by 3 bases; bases with no gene match: 9. CDR1 and CDR2 from the germline V gene are MNHEY and SMNVEV (reference sequence). This CDR3 is 14 amino acids long.

This chain links TRBV15 with TRBJ2-3; TRBD2 aligns across 8 bases. Germline V gene lookup returns CDR1 LNHNV and CDR2 YYDKDF (reference sequence). V was clipped by 0 bases and J by 3 bases; unmatched bases: 2. The CDR3 totals 15 residues. This CDR3 is CATSREGLATDTQYF. The CDR3, as DNA: TGTGCCACCAGCAGAGAAGGACTAGCAACAGATACGCAGTATTTT. The full variable domain, in which reference TRBV15 and TRBJ2-3 provide the parts outside the CDR3, is DAMVIQNPRYQVTQFGKPVTLSCSQTLNHNVMYWYQQKSSQAPKLLFHYYDKDFNNEADTPDNFQSRRPNTSFCFLDIRSPGLGDTAMYLCATSREGLATDTQYFGPGTRLTVL.

The chain couples TRBV7-2 to TRBJ2-3; 9 bases align to TRBD2. The CDR3 spans 16 residues. The V and J ends lost 1 base and 5 bases, in that order; junction bases with no gene match: 7. Germline V gene sequence: CDR1 SGHTA, CDR2 FQGNSA. The DNA of the CDR3 is TGTGCCAGCAGCTTAGAGTGGCGGGGGGGCCGAGATACGCAGTATTTT. Translation: CASSLEWRGGRDTQYF.